The 7 T cell receptor beta chains below were found in one sample sequenced in a study of graft-versus-host responses after intestinal transplantation. What these receptors recognize is not known. Data came from immunoSEQ multiplex PCR; TCRdb stores just in-frame clones and leaves some out. The sample has roughly 100,000 clones; around 93% are singletons. This sample comprised unstimulated CD8+ T cells sorted from spleen or lymph node cells, obtained before transplant. Receptors were obtained from a human donor who was the organ donor for an intestinal transplant.

The chain has TRBV11-2 and TRBJ2-7; the D is unclear. Per germline, CDR1 SGHAT and CDR2 FQNNGV. The V gene lost 2 bases and the J gene lost 5 bases, with 13 bases spanning the gap. The CDR3 is made up of 14 amino acids. The CDR3 nucleotides are TGTGCCAGCAGCTTATTTCGGGTTCCCAACGAGCAGTACTTC. Translation: CASSLFRVPNEQYF. The full variable domain, its missing parts supplied by reference TRBV11-2 and TRBJ2-7, is EAGVAQSPRYKIIEKRQSVAFWCNPISGHATLYWYQQILGQGPKLLIQFQNNGVVDDSQLPKDRFSAERLKGVDSTLKIQPAKLEDSAVYLCASSLFRVPNEQYFGPGTRLTVT.

DNA of the CDR3: TGTGCCAGCAGCCAAGAAATCGGGGATAATGAAAAACTGTTTTTT. It encodes CASSQEIGDNEKLFF. The rearrangement joins TRBV4-2 to TRBJ1-4, with D uncertain. Germline lookup yields CDR1 LGHNA and CDR2 YNFKEQ. V shed 0 bases and J shed 4 bases, with 9 bases lying between them. This CDR3 has 15 residues.

Only a few counts were recorded for this clone. The J gene is TRBJ1-2, the V gene TRBV30, with D perhaps TRBD1 (6 bases). The CDR3 sequence is 13 residues long. V was pared by 0 bases and J by 6 bases, with 11 bases between. CDR1 is GTSNPN and CDR2 is SVGIG in the germline V gene (reference sequence). This CDR3 reads CAWSVGQGNGYTF. The CDR3 region has the DNA TGTGCCTGGAGTGTAGGGCAGGGGAATGGCTACACCTTC.

This chain links TRBV5-4 with TRBJ2-1; 10 bases agree with TRBD2. V lost 4 bases, J lost 2 bases, and 6 bases stayed unmatched. Germline V gene sequence: CDR1 SGHNT, CDR2 YYREEE (reference sequence). The CDR3 sequence is 16 residues long. The CDR3 loop is CASSGWTSGAYNEQFF. CDR3 DNA sequence: TGTGCCAGCAGCGGGTGGACTAGCGGAGCCTACAATGAGCAGTTCTTC. Complete variable domain (other parts from reference TRBV5-4 and TRBJ2-1): ETGVTQSPTHLIKTRGQQVTLRCSSQSGHNTVSWYQQALGQGPQFIFQYYREEENGRGNFPPRFSGLQFPNYSSELNVNALELDDSALYLCASSGWTSGAYNEQFFGPGTRLTVL.

The chain joins TRBV5-1 to TRBJ2-7, with 8 bases aligning to TRBD2. V dropped 5 bases and J dropped 7; count of bases not matched to a gene: 14. The V gene's germline CDR1 is SGHRS and CDR2 YFSETQ. The CDR3 covers 15 residues. This CDR3 reads CASRPGGGPREEQYF. In nucleotides, the CDR3 is TGCGCCAGCAGGCCTGGCGGGGGGCCGAGGGAGGAGCAGTACTTC.

The chain has TRBV20-1 and TRBJ2-4; D remains unclear. Between the trimmed V and J ends, which lost 2 bases and 7 bases, there was a span of 6 bases. The CDR3 contains 11 residues. The germline CDR1 and CDR2 sequences are DFQATT and SNEGSKA (reference sequence). CDR3 sequence: CSARFSNIQYF. In DNA, the CDR3 is TGCAGTGCTAGATTCAGTAACATTCAGTACTTC.

The CDR3 spells CASSSAQSYEQYF. The CDR3 DNA sequence: TGTGCCAGCAGTTCGGCACAGTCCTACGAGCAGTACTTC. The chain couples TRBV6-1 to TRBJ2-7; D uncertain. Trimming cost V 5 bases and J 1 base, with 9 bases left between them. CDR1 is MNHNS, CDR2 SASEGT, per germline. This CDR3 is 13 amino acids long.